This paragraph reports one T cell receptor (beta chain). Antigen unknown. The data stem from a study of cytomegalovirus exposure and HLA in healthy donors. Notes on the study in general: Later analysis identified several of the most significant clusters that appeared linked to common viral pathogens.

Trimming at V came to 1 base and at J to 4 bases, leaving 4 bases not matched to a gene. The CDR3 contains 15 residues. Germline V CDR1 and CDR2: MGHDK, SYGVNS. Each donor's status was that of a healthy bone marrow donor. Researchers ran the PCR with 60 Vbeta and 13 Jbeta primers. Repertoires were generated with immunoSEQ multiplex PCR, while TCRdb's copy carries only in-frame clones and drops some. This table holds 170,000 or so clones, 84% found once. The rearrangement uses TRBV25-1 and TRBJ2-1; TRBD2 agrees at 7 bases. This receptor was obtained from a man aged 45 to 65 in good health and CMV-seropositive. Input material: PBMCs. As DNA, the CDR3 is TGTGCCAGCAGTGAATGGGCTAGCGGATACAATGAGCAGTTCTTC. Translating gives CASSEWASGYNEQFF.